This entry lists 10 T cell receptor beta chains sequenced from one sample in a study of Graves' ophthalmopathy and Graves' hyperthyroidism. Amplification from RNA transcripts yielded the TCR beta CDR3 regions. First-round RT-PCR relied on HTBI primers, and a second-round multiplex PCR came next. TCRdb called the multiplex PCR reads again in MiXCR, with one record for every CDR3 protein. Here the sample spans over 650,000 distinct CDR3 sequences, about two fifths being singletons. Input material: peripheral blood. These TCRs come from an adult man with Graves' ophthalmopathy.

The J gene is TRBJ2-7, the V gene TRBV3-1; D is unresolved. Germline lookup yields CDR1 LGHDT and CDR2 YNNKEL (reference sequence). V lost 3 bases and J lost 4, with 13 bases in between. The length of the CDR3 is 14 residues. Here the CDR3 DNA reads TGTGCCAGCAGCCACGGACCGGTTGGGTACGAGCAGTACTTC. It specifies CASSHGPVGYEQYF.

This clonotype was counted at least ten times. The gene calls are TRBV4-3 and TRBJ2-5; D gene unclear. This CDR3 has 15 residues. The V end was cut by 0 bases, the J end by 1 base, with 9 bases between. CDR1 is LGHNA and CDR2 is YSLEER in the germline V gene. This CDR3 is CASSQELRSQETQYF. The DNA of the CDR3 is TGCGCCAGCAGCCAAGAATTGCGGAGCCAAGAGACCCAGTACTTC.

The J gene is TRBJ2-6, the V gene TRBV7-6; D possibly corresponds to TRBD2 (6 bases). V was trimmed by 1 base and J by 3 bases, leaving 7 bases between them. CDR3 length: 15 residues. Germline V gene data show CDR1 as SGHVS and CDR2 as FNYEAQ. The CDR3 sequence: CASSLGGDGANVLTF. CDR3 coding DNA: TGTGCCAGCAGCTTAGGGGGGGATGGGGCCAACGTCCTGACTTTC.

This clonotype was found many times. The chain is built from TRBV7-6 and TRBJ1-5; D is unresolved. Trimming took 3 bases from V and 3 from J, leaving 6 bases between them. Germline loops: CDR1 SGHVS, CDR2 FNYEAQ. CDR3 size: 13 residues. The CDR3 region is CASSFSINQPQHF. In DNA, the CDR3 is TGTGCCAGCAGCTTCTCTATCAATCAGCCCCAGCATTTT. The full variable domain, completed using reference TRBV7-6 and TRBJ1-5, is GAGVSQSPRYKVTKRGQDVALRCDPISGHVSLYWYRQALGQGPEFLTYFNYEAQQDKSGLPNDRFSAERPEGSISTLTIQRTEQRDSAMYRCASSFSINQPQHFGDGTRLSIL.

The chain couples TRBV5-1 to TRBJ1-1; TRBD1 is a possible D gene (5 bases). This CDR3 has 17 amino acids. V was shortened by 2 bases and J by 3 bases, with 20 bases between the two germline ends. Germline V gives CDR1 SGHRS, CDR2 YFSETQ. The CDR3 loop reads CASSFLAGRAADTEAFF. The DNA for the CDR3 is TGCGCCAGCAGCTTTTTGGCAGGGCGGGCAGCCGACACTGAAGCTTTCTTT.

V gene TRBV5-1 combines with J gene TRBJ2-7; TRBD1 matches 9 bases. In germline, CDR1 is SGHRS, CDR2 YFSETQ. V trimming: 4 bases; J trimming: 4 bases; junction bases outside the gene matches: 9. The CDR3 loop spans 15 amino acids. The CDR3 is CASSPVPGQGYEQYF. As DNA, the CDR3 is TGCGCCAGCAGCCCCGTCCCGGGACAGGGATACGAGCAGTACTTC.

This clonotype was seen a handful of times. The junction does not match germline at one end; this may be a read error. The rearrangement uses TRBV10-3 and TRBJ2-7, with D possibly TRBD2 on 6 matching bases. Germline V lookup: CDR1 ENHRY, CDR2 SYGVKD. This CDR3 region has 15 residues. The chain's CDR3 is CASSYSSAGRYEQYF. The CDR3, as DNA: TGTGCCAGCAGTTACTCCTCGGCGGGGAGATACGAGCAGTACTTC.

This clonotype was counted many times. J is TRBJ1-6 and V is TRBV7-8; D is perhaps TRBD1 (5 bases). V was trimmed by 5 bases and J by 13 bases, leaving 21 bases between them. Germline V gene sequence: CDR1 SGHVS, CDR2 FQNEAQ. This CDR3 is built from 15 residues. DNA of the CDR3: TGTGCCAGCAGCCAAGGGGCCACCCTTCGATTCCCCCTCCACTTT. Translated, it gives CASSQGATLRFPLHF.

This clonotype was recorded a few times. V usage is TRBV4-1 and J usage is TRBJ1-3; D may be TRBD1 (5 bases). V shed 3 bases and J shed 8 bases, with 11 bases lying between them. Germline values: CDR1 MGHRA, CDR2 YSYEKL. The CDR3 loop spans 13 amino acids. The CDR3: CASSQGDWDTIYF. Here the CDR3 DNA reads TGCGCCAGCAGCCAGGGGGATTGGGACACCATATATTTT.

This clonotype was counted at least ten times. This sequence joins TRBV10-3 and TRBJ2-5, with D possibly being TRBD1 (5 bases). Germline V CDR1 and CDR2: ENHRY, SYGVKD. This CDR3 has 13 residues. V was clipped by 8 bases and J by 1 base, with 11 bases between them. CDR3 sequence (DNA): TGTGCCATCGAAGTAACAGGCCAAGAGACCCAGTACTTC. Translated: CAIEVTGQETQYF.